The 11 T cell receptor beta chains presented below share a single source sample, sequenced in a study of graft-versus-host responses after intestinal transplantation. Generated by immunoSEQ multiplex PCR, the TCRdb table keeps only in-frame clones and is missing some. Found here are over 10,000 clones, 84% of them singletons; the top ten hold around 23%. The sequencing used PBMCs, collected after intestinal transplantation. The receptors shown here come from a human patient who received an intestinal transplant, so some T cells may come from the graft donor.

The rearrangement uses TRBV11-2 and TRBJ2-6; 7 bases fit TRBD1. The V segment lost 8 bases and the J segment 2 bases; nucleotides outside the gene matches: 3. This CDR3 contains 14 residues. Germline CDR1 reads SGHAT; CDR2 reads FQNNGV. In nucleotides, the CDR3 is TGTGCCAGCGACACAGGGGCTGGGGCCAACGTCCTGACTTTC. It is translated as CASDTGAGANVLTF.

This clone was found a few times. Germline is not matched at one junction end, which may reflect a read error. V and J are TRBV7-7 and TRBJ1-4, with 9 bases lining up with TRBD1. Germline CDR1 is SSHAT and CDR2 is FNYEAQ (reference sequence). The CDR3 spans 14 residues. CDR3 nucleotides: TGTGCTAGCAGCCCCGGACAGGGGAGGGAAAAACTGTTTTTT. Translation gives CASSPGQGREKLFF.

The V and J genes are TRBV6-5 and TRBJ2-7, with D uncertain. CDR1 MNHEY and CDR2 SVGAGI come from the germline V gene. The CDR3 covers 12 residues. Trimming stripped 2 bases from V and 3 bases from J, with 5 bases between. The CDR3 is CASSYVSYEQYF. CDR3 DNA: TGTGCCAGCAGTTACGTCAGCTACGAGCAGTACTTC.

The chain uses TRBV6-5 and TRBJ1-6, with unresolved D. Germline V gives CDR1 MNHEY, CDR2 SVGAGI. V shed 9 bases and J shed 7 bases, with 13 bases lying between them. The CDR3 contains 13 residues. The CDR3 here is CASFKVGNSPLHF. DNA for the CDR3: TGTGCCAGTTTTAAGGTTGGGAATTCACCCCTCCACTTT.

The chain joins TRBV27 to TRBJ1-5; 11 bases fit TRBD1. Germline lookup yields CDR1 MNHEY and CDR2 SMNVEV (reference sequence). The CDR3 contains 20 residues. J was trimmed by 1 base and V by 4 bases; bases with no gene match: 15. The CDR3 loop reads CASSSTRTGGMSASNQPQHF. The CDR3 DNA is TGTGCCAGCAGTTCCACGCGGACAGGGGGCATGTCGGCGAGCAATCAGCCCCAGCATTTT.

V and J are TRBV5-1 and TRBJ2-2; 7 bases agree with TRBD1. This CDR3 region has 14 residues. Germline-derived CDR1 and CDR2 are SGHRS and YFSETQ. Losses at the gene ends were 7 bases for V and 0 bases for J; bases not matched to a gene: 3. The CDR3 region is CASRDSSNTGELFF. CDR3 bases: TGCGCCAGCCGGGACAGCTCGAACACCGGGGAGCTGTTTTTT.

This rearrangement joins TRBV29-1 to TRBJ1-3; possible D gene TRBD1, 6 bases. The V end was cut by 4 bases, the J end by 2 bases, with 12 bases between. This CDR3 region has 14 residues. Germline CDR1 and CDR2: SQVTM and ANQGSEA. The CDR3 sequence is CSVVTGKAGNTIYF. DNA for the CDR3: TGCAGCGTTGTAACAGGGAAAGCTGGAAACACCATATATTTT.

This clone was observed a handful of times. V is TRBV5-1 and J is TRBJ1-1; weak D call: TRBD1 (5 bases). Deletions cut 4 bases from V and 11 bases from J, with 18 bases between. The CDR3 sequence is 13 residues long. Germline V gene sequence: CDR1 SGHRS, CDR2 YFSETQ. This chain's CDR3 is CASSRQIGLDAFF. The CDR3 DNA reads as TGCGCCAGCAGCCGACAGATTGGGTTAGATGCTTTCTTT.

The chain joins TRBV6-5 to TRBJ2-1; TRBD2 might be the D (6 bases). The CDR3 spans 15 residues. Per the germline V gene, CDR1 is MNHEY and CDR2 is SVGAGI. The CDR3 bases are TGTGCAGGCCCGGGAGAGCTCTGGTCCTACAATGAGCAGTTCTTC. Its translation is CAGPGELWSYNEQFF.

The chain combines TRBV27 with TRBJ1-1; 8 bases are a match to TRBD1. Germline V gene sequence: CDR1 MNHEY, CDR2 SMNVEV (reference sequence). V dropped 7 bases and J dropped 4; count of bases not matched to a gene: 11. The CDR3 loop spans 15 amino acids. The chain's CDR3 is CASTPQGGVGTEAFF. Written as DNA, the CDR3 is TGTGCCAGCACTCCACAGGGGGGTGTGGGCACTGAAGCTTTCTTT.

The CDR3 region has the DNA TGTGCCAGCAGTGAACTTCTGTCGCCCCAGCATTTT. Its translation is CASSELLSPQHF. J is TRBJ1-5 and V is TRBV2; D gene unclear. Trimming removed 2 bases from V and 9 bases from J, with 8 bases in between. The germline CDR1 and CDR2 sequences are SNHLY and FYNNEI. The CDR3 consists of 12 residues.